The present entry profiles one T cell receptor beta chain with its context. This clonotype came up many times. The antigen it recognizes is unknown. Within one base of it there is no much larger clone, and no base qualities were kept. The data originate from a study of human T cells and chemical hapten exposure (dated by TCRdb to the early 2020s). In terms of the full investigation: For sensitization, 2% DPC in acetone was applied to a roughly 2 cm by roughly 2 cm area of upper inner arm skin. About 27 alopecia patients gave blood for TCR sequencing at one to four time points (pre-sensitization, 2, 6 and 24 weeks). In alopecia patients, the study followed how the peripheral blood TCR repertoire changed in vivo over primary and secondary sensitization to diphenylcyclopropenone (DPC), a hapten. Blood was sampled from patients pre-sensitization (week 0) and at 2, 6 and about 24 weeks after DPC sensitization. Libraries were pooled for sequencing, and per-sample TCR yields varied mainly because of small differences in library volumes within the pool. Most of the patients in the cohort were female, and the cohort covered alopecia areata with under or over 50% scalp involvement, alopecia totalis and alopecia universalis. Throughout the study period of around 24 weeks, patients also received therapeutic DPC doses to the scalp every week. Patch testing on the upper back used Finn chambers containing 0.01% DPC, with scoring done after 6 days according to International Contact Dermatitis Research Group standards.

Libraries were built with RACE. Sequencing relied on a NextSeq 500. During library preparation, unique molecular identifiers were attached to individual cDNA molecules so that TCRs could be counted quantitatively and reproducibly. Each blood RNA sample was used to sequence both TCR alpha and TCR beta chains. Under the source paper's analysis protocol: A median of approximately 100,000 TCRs per sample was observed, with a range of 23,224 to 690,600. V, J and CDR3 annotation of the TCR reads was performed with the Decombinator software suite. Every sample was subsampled to the same number of TCRs (28,000) for the PS versus PT1 abundance plots. TCRs were defined as expanded if absent before sensitization and observed at least eight times at the 2-week time point. In-frame beta chains were kept once TCRdb had trimmed the public reads at Q25 with fastp and called clones with MiXCR. Entries that share a CDR3 protein sequence are merged under the most common genes and DNA. The V and J calls here are based on TCRdb, not the publication. The sample contains about 85,000 distinct CDR3 sequences, about 8% of them found a single time. 2.6% of the sample goes to the ten largest clones.

General study outcomes and caveats: The number of TCRs above 1 in 1000 frequency did not change with DPC sensitization; there was no evidence of global repertoire structure alterations. Expanded TCRs formed significantly more large CDR3 similarity clusters than pre-sensitization or healthy control sets, consistent with antigen-driven responses. All patients had alopecia, a presumed autoimmune disease, so their immune response might differ from that of healthy individuals. After repeated subsampling, changes were observed in the strength of the expansion versus patch-test correlation and in the threshold at which the correlation became significant. Patch test score correlated positively with the number of PT1 expanded TCRs, reaching significance at thresholds 8, 16 and 32 but not at 4.

The CDR3 covers 17 residues, taking in both the cysteine and the phenylalanine. Only the CDR3 DNA is retained, 51 bases long and in frame from the first base. Clipping removes 6 bases from V and 0 bases from J, with 8 as the unmatched junction base count. Reading the label with the study, this specimen's time point is: pre-sensitization, week 0. Per the publication, the treatment or condition label means: therapeutic diphenylcyclopropenone sensitization with weekly scalp DPC. At each patch-test visit, blood was drawn before the patch test was applied. Eligible patients were aged 18 to 70, diagnosed with alopecia, deemed suitable for DPC therapy, and excluded if pregnant. Unfractionated whole blood was collected in Tempus Blood RNA tubes, and total RNA was extracted from that blood.

Sequencing used whole blood, obtained in connection with sensitization to the hapten diphenylcyclopropenone (DPC). The sequence joins TRBV12-3 or TRBV12-4 to TRBJ2-6; 7 bases in between match TRBD1. The clonotype originates from a man in his forties or fifties with alopecia areata. Some clones in this sample may be carry-over from other donors' samples. The CDR3 region reads CASRQGSRNSGANVLTF. The nucleotide sequence is given as TGTGCCAGCAGACAGGGGTCTCGAAACTCTGGGGCCAACGTCCTGACTTTC.